The 28 T cell receptor beta chains reported below all come from one sample, sequenced in a study of blood T cell repertoires in COVID-19. Using immunoSEQ multiplex PCR, the repertoire was profiled, and TCRdb retains in-frame clones only, with some absent. This sample carries 140,000 to 150,000 clones, 86% of them seen once, and the ten largest clones take more than 3.5%. Sequencing used PBMCs or T cells enriched from blood (not recorded which). The receptors were gathered from a man aged 50 to 60 who had recovered from COVID-19.

The chain couples TRBV7-3 to TRBJ1-2, with D unresolved. Trimming removed 8 bases at V and 0 bases at J, with 7 bases between. The CDR3 contains 12 residues. The germline CDR1 and CDR2 sequences are SGHTA and FQGTGA. CDR3 DNA sequence: TGTGCCAGCGGCGACACTAACTATGGCTACACCTTC. Its translation: CASGDTNYGYTF. Combining the CDR3 with reference TRBV7-3 and TRBJ1-2 gives the whole variable domain GAGVSQTPSNKVTEKGKYVELRCDPISGHTALYWYRQSLGQGPEFLIYFQGTGAADDSGLPNDRFFAVRPEGSVSTLKIQRTERGDSAVYLCASGDTNYGYTFGSGTRLTVV.

The chain combines TRBV6-2 or TRBV6-3 with TRBJ2-7; 12 bases are shared with TRBD2. V lost 5 bases to trimming and J lost 0 bases; unmatched junction nucleotides: 11. This CDR3 is 18 amino acids long. From germline, CDR1 is MNHEY and CDR2 SVGEGT. CDR3 DNA sequence: TGTGCCAGCAGTAGAATCGCTAGCGGGGGGGCCAGCTCCTACGAGCAGTACGTC. It is translated as CASSRIASGGASSYEQYV.

The chain joins TRBV7-9 to TRBJ1-1; 9 bases are a match to TRBD1. The CDR3 contains 14 residues. CDR1 and CDR2 (germline): SEHNR, FQNEAQ (reference sequence). The V and J ends lost 5 bases and 6 bases, in that order; junction bases with no gene match: 7. The CDR3 spells CASSPGQGSAEAFF. The CDR3 DNA reads as TGTGCCAGCAGCCCGGGACAGGGAAGCGCTGAAGCTTTCTTT.

The chain combines TRBV11-1 with TRBJ1-2; TRBD1 agrees at 8 bases. Germline CDR1 reads SGHAT; CDR2 reads FQDESV (reference sequence). Trimming took 5 bases from V and 8 from J; bases not matched to a gene: 13. The CDR3 runs 15 residues. The CDR3 region is CASSPTGTGIYGYTF. The CDR3 DNA sequence: TGTGCCAGCAGCCCTACCGGGACAGGTATTTACGGCTACACCTTC. Full variable domain (outside the CDR3, taken from reference TRBV11-1 and TRBJ1-2): EAEVAQSPRYKITEKSQAVAFWCDPISGHATLYWYRQILGQGPELLVQFQDESVVDDSQLPKDRFSAERLKGVDSTLKIQPAELGDSAMYLCASSPTGTGIYGYTFGSGTRLTVV.

The genes are TRBV5-1 and TRBJ2-5, with 8 bases matching TRBD2. The CDR3 covers 14 residues. Germline CDR1 SGHRS, CDR2 YFSETQ. V lost 4 bases, J lost 4 bases, and 6 bases stayed unmatched. This chain's CDR3 is CASSPPAGAETQYF. CDR3 nucleotides: TGCGCCAGCAGCCCGCCAGCGGGGGCAGAGACCCAGTACTTC.

CDR3 protein: CAISGEGQDNSPLHF. The CDR3 nucleotides read TGTGCCATCAGTGGTGAGGGACAGGATAATTCACCCCTCCACTTT. The chain is built from TRBV10-3 and TRBJ1-6; 8 nucleotides match TRBD1. This CDR3 is 15 amino acids long. Trimming removed 4 bases from V and 5 bases from J; junction bases left unmatched: 4. Looked up from germline, CDR1 is ENHRY and CDR2 is SYGVKD.

The chain employs TRBV18 and TRBJ2-7; D may be TRBD2 (7 bases). Germline V lookup: CDR1 KGHSH, CDR2 LQKENI. V was trimmed by 1 base and J by 4 bases, leaving 14 bases between them. The length of the CDR3 is 15 residues. The CDR3 is CASSPQGGFGYEQYF. For the CDR3, the DNA is TGTGCCAGCTCACCACAGGGGGGGTTCGGATACGAGCAGTACTTC.

The chain links TRBV2 to TRBJ2-7, with a weak D call TRBD1 (5 bases). Germline CDR1 reads SNHLY; CDR2 reads FYNNEI. Trimming took 4 bases from V and 0 from J, leaving 13 bases between them. The CDR3 has 15 residues. The CDR3 DNA reads TGTGCCAGCAGTGTTTTAGACAGCAACTCCTACGAGCAGTACTTC. It yields the protein CASSVLDSNSYEQYF.

The table lists this clone with a count of one. This chain connects TRBV2 to TRBJ1-5, with 7 bases that match TRBD1. CDR3 length: 15 residues. In germline, CDR1 is SNHLY, CDR2 FYNNEI. Losses at the gene ends were 6 bases for V and 4 bases for J; bases not matched to a gene: 9. The CDR3 DNA follows: TGTGCCAGCAGACGAGACAGGGCCGCAAATCAGCCCCAGCATTTT. Its protein product is CASRRDRAANQPQHF.

This chain uses TRBV7-2 with TRBJ1-3; D is uncertain. The CDR3 has 16 residues. Per germline, CDR1 SGHTA and CDR2 FQGNSA. Trimming removed 1 base at V and 0 bases at J, with 10 bases between. CDR3 amino acids: CASSLVTVRSGNTIYF. The DNA for the CDR3 is TGTGCCAGCAGCTTAGTAACGGTCCGCTCTGGAAACACCATATATTTT.

This rearrangement joins TRBV5-4 to TRBJ1-1, with D possibly matching TRBD1 (5 bases). From germline, CDR1 is SGHNT and CDR2 YYREEE (reference sequence). The CDR3 spans 15 residues. V was pared by 0 bases and J by 4 bases, with 13 bases between. The DNA for the CDR3 is TGTGCCAGCAGCTTGGAGGCAGGGTTACCCACTGAAGCTTTCTTT. Residues: CASSLEAGLPTEAFF. Together with reference TRBV5-4 and TRBJ1-1, the CDR3 gives the full variable domain: ETGVTQSPTHLIKTRGQQVTLRCSSQSGHNTVSWYQQALGQGPQFIFQYYREEENGRGNFPPRFSGLQFPNYSSELNVNALELDDSALYLCASSLEAGLPTEAFFGQGTRLTVV.

The CDR3 nucleotides are TGTGCCACCAGTGATTTGATCGGTGGCTACACCTTC. Its protein product is CATSDLIGGYTF. This rearrangement joins TRBV24-1 to TRBJ1-2; D gene ambiguous. CDR3 length: 12 residues. Germline loops: CDR1 KGHDR, CDR2 SFDVKD. Trimming stripped 0 bases from V and 7 bases from J, with 5 bases between.

The chain couples TRBV25-1 to TRBJ1-1; D ambiguous. This CDR3 has 14 residues. The germline gives CDR1 MGHDK, CDR2 SYGVNS. The V gene lost 1 base and the J gene lost 3 bases, with 9 bases spanning the gap. CDR3 sequence reads: CASSESGMYTEAFF. The CDR3 nucleotides read TGTGCCAGCAGTGAATCGGGTATGTACACTGAAGCTTTCTTT.

The V and J genes are TRBV13 and TRBJ1-6, with 9 bases lining up with TRBD1. The length of the CDR3 is 15 residues. Germline trimming cut 6 bases from V and 10 bases from J; bases unmatched to any gene: 10. Germline loops: CDR1 PRHDT, CDR2 FYEKMQ (reference sequence). The CDR3 bases are TGTGCCAGCAGTCACACCGGGACAGGGATATCACCCCTCCACTTT. Translation gives CASSHTGTGISPLHF.

The rearrangement joins TRBV19 to TRBJ1-5, with 7 bases aligning to TRBD1. The junction had 15 bases not matched to a gene; V was cut back by 7 bases and J by 6 bases. In germline, CDR1 is LNHDA, CDR2 SQIVND (reference sequence). The CDR3 runs 16 residues. CDR3 sequence: CASNKGRGTLGQPQHF. CDR3 coding DNA: TGTGCCAGTAATAAGGGCAGGGGGACTTTGGGTCAGCCCCAGCATTTT.

The chain is built from TRBV10-2 and TRBJ1-2; TRBD1 might be the D (5 bases). CDR3 length: 16 amino acids. Deletions cut 0 bases from V and 3 bases from J, with 14 bases between. Germline V gene data show CDR1 as WSHSY and CDR2 as SAAADI. Here the CDR3 reads CASSESKSGTYYGYTF. CDR3 coding DNA: TGCGCCAGCAGTGAGTCGAAATCGGGGACTTACTATGGCTACACCTTC.

The V and J genes are TRBV12-3 or TRBV12-4 and TRBJ1-1, with 8 bases identical to TRBD1. The V segment lost 7 bases and the J segment 11 bases; nucleotides outside the gene matches: 12. The CDR3 contains 13 residues. The DNA for the CDR3 is TGTGCCAGCACCCGGGACAGGTCGACGACGGCTTTCTTT. Its translation: CASTRDRSTTAFF.

The chain is built from TRBV11-2 and TRBJ2-1, with 11 bases identical to TRBD2. Germline V CDR1 and CDR2: SGHAT, FQNNGV. V lost 0 bases and J lost 13; bases outside the gene matches: 14. This CDR3 contains 17 residues. Here the CDR3 reads CASSLDRGKRLAGSQFF. The CDR3 region has the DNA TGTGCCAGCAGCTTAGATCGGGGGAAGAGACTAGCGGGAAGCCAGTTCTTC.

The V gene is TRBV7-3, the J gene TRBJ1-1; weak D call: TRBD1 (6 bases). The germline V gene has CDR1 SGHTA and CDR2 FQGTGA. The V gene lost 4 bases and the J gene lost 8 bases, with 14 bases spanning the gap. The CDR3 spans 13 residues. The CDR3 here is CASSSRGGAEAFF. The CDR3 DNA is TGTGCCAGCAGCTCCCGGGGGGGCGCGGAAGCTTTCTTT.

The chain recombines TRBV15 with TRBJ2-2, with unresolved D. The germline V gene encodes CDR1 LNHNV and CDR2 YYDKDF (reference sequence). The CDR3 spans 15 residues. Trimming removed 4 bases at V and 1 base at J, with 10 bases between. CDR3 DNA: TGTGCCACCAGCAAGGCAGGCTTGAACACCGGGGAGCTGTTTTTT. Its protein is CATSKAGLNTGELFF.

The rearrangement links TRBV9 to TRBJ2-1; TRBD2 matches at 9 bases. Trimming at V came to 0 bases and at J to 8 bases, leaving 9 bases not matched to a gene. This CDR3 is built from 16 residues. Germline CDR1 is SGDLS and CDR2 is YYNGEE. DNA of the CDR3: TGTGCCAGCAGCGTAGCTCTGGGACTAGCTTTCTATGAGCAGTTCTTC. Protein sequence: CASSVALGLAFYEQFF.

V is TRBV7-2 and J is TRBJ2-3; 8 bases are a match to TRBD2. The germline V gene encodes CDR1 SGHTA and CDR2 FQGNSA. The length of the CDR3 is 16 residues. V dropped 5 bases and J dropped 0; count of bases not matched to a gene: 7. CDR3 nucleotide sequence: TGTGCCAGCAGCCAAATAGCGGGACTTAGCACAGATACGCAGTATTTT. Translated, it gives CASSQIAGLSTDTQYF.

The V gene is TRBV9, the J gene TRBJ1-4, with 9 bases identical to TRBD1. The CDR3 is 15 residues long. After removal of 4 bases from V and 7 bases from J, the junction contained 8 bases not matched to a gene. Germline CDR1 SGDLS, CDR2 YYNGEE. CDR3 amino acids: CASSYRDRVIEKLFF. The CDR3 nucleotides read TGTGCCAGCAGCTACCGGGACAGGGTGATTGAAAAACTGTTTTTT.

This chain joins TRBV6-5 and TRBJ2-1, with 13 positions matching TRBD2. V lost 6 bases, J lost 4 bases, and 3 bases stayed unmatched. Per the germline V gene, CDR1 is MNHEY and CDR2 is SVGAGI. The CDR3 has 15 residues. As DNA, the CDR3 is TGTGCCAGCAGCCAACTAGCGGGAGGGTACAATGAGCAGTTCTTC. Amino acids: CASSQLAGGYNEQFF.

This chain joins TRBV28 and TRBJ2-2; D is unresolved. Looked up from germline, CDR1 is MDHEN and CDR2 is SYDVKM. The germline V and J ends were trimmed by 7 bases and 13 bases, with 19 bases remaining between them. The CDR3 runs 13 residues. The CDR3 sequence: CASNSFELKRLFF. The CDR3 nucleotides are TGTGCCAGCAACTCCTTTGAGTTAAAAAGGCTGTTTTTT.

This rearrangement joins TRBV11-2 to TRBJ2-2; 12 positions match TRBD2. The CDR3 contains 17 residues. CDR1 and CDR2 (germline): SGHAT, FQNNGV. The J segment lost 7 bases and the V segment lost 5 bases, leaving 11 bases of the junction unmatched. The CDR3 here is CASSPWASGRAVGELFF. CDR3 DNA sequence: TGTGCCAGCAGCCCTTGGGCTAGCGGGAGGGCCGTCGGGGAGCTGTTTTTT.

This clone has only one observation. The chain uses TRBV5-1 and TRBJ2-7; D is unresolved. The CDR3 has 13 amino acids. CDR1 SGHRS and CDR2 YFSETQ come from the germline V gene. Trimming cost V 0 bases and J 3 bases, with 7 bases left between them. CDR3 sequence (DNA): TGCGCCAGCAGCTTGGAGCCAAACTACGAGCAGTACTTC. It yields the protein CASSLEPNYEQYF.

This clone was seen a few times. This chain links TRBV4-3 with TRBJ1-1; 9 bases line up with TRBD1. Per the germline V gene, CDR1 is LGHNA and CDR2 is YSLEER. V lost 4 bases, J lost 3 bases, and 9 bases stayed unmatched. This CDR3 has 16 residues. As DNA, the CDR3 is TGCGCCAGCAGCCCTCAGTGGGACAGGGTAGACACTGAAGCTTTCTTT. Translated: CASSPQWDRVDTEAFF.